The T cell receptor (beta chain) under discussion was sequenced for a study of blood T cell repertoires in COVID-19. Trimming took 4 bases from V and 2 from J; bases not matched to a gene: 7. CDR1 and CDR2 from the germline V gene are SGHRS and YFSETQ. The CDR3 runs 16 residues. Original analysis: Reference gene primer amplification gave nucleated cell count estimates. The assay was immunoSEQ multiplex PCR, and TCRdb's table has in-frame clones only and misses some. Clone size and V and J calls were adopted from that table, with D and trimming inferred from the DNA. The data show just under 350,000 clones, with 87% seen just once and roughly 6.3% held by the top ten. Enrolled during active infection, Seattle patients were then followed longitudinally.

The chain uses TRBV5-1 and TRBJ2-3, with 10 bases aligning to TRBD2. The receptor was isolated from a woman in her 50s with COVID-19, enrolled during active disease. Material: peripheral blood. This CDR3 is CASSPRAGGTTDTQYF. The DNA for the CDR3 is TGCGCCAGCAGCCCCAGAGCGGGAGGGACCACAGATACGCAGTATTTT.